This T cell receptor (beta chain) is from a study of CD8 T cells in Susac syndrome. Study conclusions and caveats: Clonal expansion was not observed in the Susac syndrome CD4+ T cell repertoires.

cDNA came from approximately 0.5 to 1 ug RNA primed by random hexamers. Amplification of the TCR beta CDR3 was carried out by immunoSEQ multiplex PCR, which spanned a total of 54 Vbeta and 13 Jbeta segments. TCRdb itself ran the immunoSEQ multiplex PCR reads through MiXCR, one entry per CDR3 protein. The sample has 95,000 to 150,000 distinct CDR3 sequences, 96% seen once. Blood CD8+ and CD4+ T cells underwent high-throughput TCR beta sequencing. Both CD4+ and CD8+ T cells were negatively isolated, and TEMRA cells underwent FACS enrichment. Details on this clonotype: Its specificity is not known.

Germline CDR1 is LGHDT and CDR2 is YNNKEL (reference sequence). With 1 base removed from V and 4 bases from J, the gap between germline ends came to 10 bases. The length of the CDR3 is 14 residues. This receptor was taken from a human donor with Susac syndrome. V gene TRBV3-1 combines with J gene TRBJ1-1, with D hard to call. Input material: CD4+ T cells from PBMCs. The CDR3 coding sequence is TGTGCCAGCAGCCAAGGGAGGAAGGGCACTGAAGCTTTCTTT. Its translation: CASSQGRKGTEAFF.